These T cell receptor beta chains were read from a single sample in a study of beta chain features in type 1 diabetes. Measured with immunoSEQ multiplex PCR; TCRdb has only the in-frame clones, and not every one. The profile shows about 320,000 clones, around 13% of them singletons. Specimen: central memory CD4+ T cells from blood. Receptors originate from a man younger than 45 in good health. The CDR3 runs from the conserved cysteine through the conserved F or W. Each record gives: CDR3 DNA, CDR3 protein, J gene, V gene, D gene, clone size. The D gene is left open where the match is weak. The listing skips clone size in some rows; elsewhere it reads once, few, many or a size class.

TGTGCCAGCAGGGGATCAGACAGGTCCTATAATTCACCCCTCCACTTT CASRGSDRSYNSPLHF TRBJ1-6 TRBV27 . .
TGCGCCAGCAGCTTGAGGTCAGGGGGGAACACTGAAGCTTTCTTT CASSLRSGGNTEAFF TRBJ1-1 TRBV5-1 TRBD1 many
TGTGCCAGCAGCTTAGGGACAGGGAATAATTCACCCCTCCACTTT CASSLGTGNNSPLHF TRBJ1-6 TRBV7-9 TRBD1 few
TGCGCCAGCAGCTCGCCCAGTCCCTCGACTAGCGGGGGGATAGATACGCAGTATTTT CASSSPSPSTSGGIDTQYF TRBJ2-3 TRBV5-1 TRBD2 few
TGTGCCAGCAGCTTACGGAGCACCGGGGAGCTGTTTTTT CASSLRSTGELFF TRBJ2-2 TRBV7-9 . .
TGTGCCTTATCGACAGCGATCTCTGGAAACACCATATATTTT CALSTAISGNTIYF TRBJ1-3 TRBV30 . few
TGTGCCAGCAGTGAAGCCCCAGGAAGGCCGGTGGACTCTGGGGCCAACGTCCTGACTTTC CASSEAPGRPVDSGANVLTF TRBJ2-6 TRBV6-1 . few
TGTGCCAGCTCACCGAAGAGAGGAACCTACGAGCAGTACTTC CASSPKRGTYEQYF TRBJ2-7 TRBV18 . .
TGTGCCAGCAGTTCGGCGGGCGATGAGCAGTTCTTC CASSSAGDEQFF TRBJ2-1 TRBV6-1 . few
TGTGCCTGGAGTGTACGGGGGCTGAATATGGCGGGGGCCAAAAACATTCAGTACTTC CAWSVRGLNMAGAKNIQYF TRBJ2-4 TRBV30 . few
TGTGCCAGCAGTCCCTACAGGGGCGGCACAGATACGCAGTATTTT CASSPYRGGTDTQYF TRBJ2-3 TRBV6-1 TRBD1 .
TGTGCCAGCAGTGAAGCGAGGAGGCAAGCCAGCGGTGGCTACACCTTC CASSEARRQASGGYTF TRBJ1-2 TRBV6-1 . few
TGTGCCAGCAGTTACTTCGTGAACTCCTATAATTCACCCCTCCACTTT CASSYFVNSYNSPLHF TRBJ1-6 TRBV6-6 . few
TGTGCCAGCATAAAAGGATATCCTAACTATGGCTACACCTTC CASIKGYPNYGYTF TRBJ1-2 TRBV27 . .
TGTGCCAGCAGCGTTAGCGGGGGGCGAGGCAATGAGCAGTTCTTC CASSVSGGRGNEQFF TRBJ2-1 TRBV9 TRBD2 few
TGTGCCAGCAGTCCAAGGACAAAACTAAACTATGGCTACACCTTC CASSPRTKLNYGYTF TRBJ1-2 TRBV6-5 . few
TGTGCCAGCAGTTTTACACCGGGATTTCCGGCTTTCTTT CASSFTPGFPAFF TRBJ1-1 TRBV6-6 . .
TGTGCCAGCATTAGAAGCAATCAGCCCCAGCATTTT CASIRSNQPQHF TRBJ1-5 TRBV7-9 . few
TGTGCCAGCATTCAAGGGTCGAGGGGTAATCAGCCCCAGCATTTT CASIQGSRGNQPQHF TRBJ1-5 TRBV7-8 . few
TGCGCCAGCAGCGTGACAGGGGGGGACAATGAGCAGTTCTTC CASSVTGGDNEQFF TRBJ2-1 TRBV5-1 TRBD1 .
TGTGCCAGCCAGGCTGGGGGGCCCTACAATGAGCAGTTCTTC CASQAGGPYNEQFF TRBJ2-1 TRBV28 . many
TGTGCCAGCAGCTCAATTGGGGGGTTAGGTGGCTACACCTTC CASSSIGGLGGYTF TRBJ1-2 TRBV5-6 . .
TGTGCCAGTAGTACCCTCGGCGGCGGGGGTGAAAAACTGTTTTTT CASSTLGGGGEKLFF TRBJ1-4 TRBV19 . .
TGTGCCAGCAGCCCGCTTGGACTAGCCGTCCAAAGTCCAGATACGCAGTATTTT CASSPLGLAVQSPDTQYF TRBJ2-3 TRBV7-2 TRBD2 few
TGTGCCAGCAGCTTACAGTCTGAAGCTTTCTTT CASSLQSEAFF TRBJ1-1 TRBV11-2 . .
TGTGCCATCAGTGATTTTCAGCGGCAAGAGACCCAGTACTTC CAISDFQRQETQYF TRBJ2-5 TRBV10-3 . .
TGTGCCAGCAGCTTGGACAACAATCAGCCCCAGCATTTT CASSLDNNQPQHF TRBJ1-5 TRBV5-4 . .
TGTGCCAGCAGTCCCTCGGGGGGGAACACTGAAGCTTTCTTT CASSPSGGNTEAFF TRBJ1-1 TRBV6-1 . .
TGTGCCAGCTCACCGGCGGAAGGGGAAAAACTGTTTTTT CASSPAEGEKLFF TRBJ1-4 TRBV18 . .
TGTGCCAGTAGTATTGCGGGATTCTCTGGAAACACCATATATTTT CASSIAGFSGNTIYF TRBJ1-3 TRBV19 . few
TGCAGCGTTGGACCGACTTGGGAGACCCAGTACTTC CSVGPTWETQYF TRBJ2-5 TRBV29-1 . .
TGTGCCAGCAGCTTAGTGGGTAGACCCTACGAGCAGTACTTC CASSLVGRPYEQYF TRBJ2-7 TRBV7-2 . few
TGTGCCAGCAGCAGGGCTGGCTCTGCCAAAAACATTCAGTACTTC CASSRAGSAKNIQYF TRBJ2-4 TRBV11-3 . few
TGTGCCAGCAGCGAGGACAGAACCAATGAGCAGTTCTTC CASSEDRTNEQFF TRBJ2-1 TRBV2 . few
TGTGCCAGTGAGATCTTTGGAACGCAGTATTTT CASEIFGTQYF TRBJ2-3 TRBV10-3 . .
TGTGCCAGCAGCCGGGAATCCGAAAGGTACAATGAGCAGTTCTTC CASSRESERYNEQFF TRBJ2-1 TRBV5-4 . .
TGTGCCAGCAGCGTAGGGGGACAGGACGATTTTGAAGCTTTCTTT CASSVGGQDDFEAFF TRBJ1-1 TRBV7-7 TRBD1 few
TGTGCCAGCTCACCCGCCACACCTGGCAATCAGCCCCAGCATTTT CASSPATPGNQPQHF TRBJ1-5 TRBV18 . few
TGCAGTGCTACCACCAGGGAGACCCAGTACTTC CSATTRETQYF TRBJ2-5 TRBV20-1 . .
TGTGCCAGCAGCTTAGACACCGGGGAGCTGTTTTTT CASSLDTGELFF TRBJ2-2 TRBV7-6 . few
TGTGCCAGCAGTTTTTTGGGGGGACGGAGGGACGGCGGGGAGCTGTTTTTT CASSFLGGRRDGGELFF TRBJ2-2 TRBV27 . few
TGTGCCAGCAGCCAAGATCGGGGGACGCAGTATTTT CASSQDRGTQYF TRBJ2-3 TRBV14 . few
TGTGCCAGCAGCTTCAGGACTAGCGGGAGGGGTACGCAGTATTTT CASSFRTSGRGTQYF TRBJ2-3 TRBV7-2 TRBD2 few
TGTGCCAGCAGCTTAGGCTTAGCACTAGCGGGATTCGAGACCCAGTACTTC CASSLGLALAGFETQYF TRBJ2-5 TRBV13 TRBD2 few
TGTGCCAGCAGCCAAGAAGTGCGGGAGCCGGCCGGGGAGCTGTTTTTT CASSQEVREPAGELFF TRBJ2-2 TRBV4-2 TRBD2 .
TGTGCCAGCAGCTGGAGGGAGGGTACCTACGAGCAGTACTTC CASSWREGTYEQYF TRBJ2-7 TRBV11-2 TRBD2 few
TGTGCCAGCAGGAAACGCGGGGGCCAGGACACCGGGGAGCTGTTTTTT CASRKRGGQDTGELFF TRBJ2-2 TRBV25-1 . few